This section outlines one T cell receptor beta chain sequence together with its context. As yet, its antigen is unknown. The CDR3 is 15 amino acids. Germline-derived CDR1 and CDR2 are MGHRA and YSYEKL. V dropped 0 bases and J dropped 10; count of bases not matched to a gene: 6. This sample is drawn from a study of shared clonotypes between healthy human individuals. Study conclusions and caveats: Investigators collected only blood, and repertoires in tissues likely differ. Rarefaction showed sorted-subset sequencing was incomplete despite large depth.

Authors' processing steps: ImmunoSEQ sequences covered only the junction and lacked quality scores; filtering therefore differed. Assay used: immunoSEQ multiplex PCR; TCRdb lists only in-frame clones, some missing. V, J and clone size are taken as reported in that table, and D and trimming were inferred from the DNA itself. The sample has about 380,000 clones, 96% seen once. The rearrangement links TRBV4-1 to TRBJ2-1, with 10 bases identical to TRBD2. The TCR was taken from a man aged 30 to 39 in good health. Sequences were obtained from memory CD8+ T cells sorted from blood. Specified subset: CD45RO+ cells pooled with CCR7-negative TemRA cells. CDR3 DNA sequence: TGCGCCAGCAGCCAAGAATGGCTAGCGGGAGACGAGCAGTTCTTC. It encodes CASSQEWLAGDEQFF.